Following are 10 T cell receptor beta chains from one sample sequenced in a study of post-analysis software for immune sequencing data. Study-wide findings and caveats: When patients were compared with controls, four or five TRBV segments were more frequent, TRBV5-6, TRBV5-1 and TRBV20-1 among them.

Their antigens are not known. The authors incorporated unique molecular identifiers into the TCR beta cDNA libraries. TCRdb re-called the PCR reads with MiXCR, one entry per CDR3 protein. The sample records 350,000 to 500,000 distinct CDR3 sequences, 35% to 45% being singletons. Sequenced: blood. These receptors were taken from a girl aged 2 to 9 with multiple sclerosis.

The rearrangement links TRBV5-1 to TRBJ1-4, with 10 positions matching TRBD1. The CDR3 extends over 15 amino acids. Germline V lookup: CDR1 SGHRS, CDR2 YFSETQ. J gave up 6 bases and V 5 bases, and 7 bases lay outside the gene matches. CDR3 region: CASSYTGTGDEKLFF. The CDR3 nucleotides are TGCGCCAGCAGTTATACCGGGACAGGGGATGAAAAACTGTTTTTT.

A few counts support this clonotype. The V call is TRBV4-2, the J call TRBJ2-5; TRBD1 matches at 9 bases. With the DNA end fitting TRBJ2-7 better, the J assignment may be wrong. Per the germline V gene, CDR1 is LGHNA and CDR2 is YNFKEQ. CDR3 length equals 15 residues. CDR3 coding DNA: TGTGCCAGCAGCCAAGGAACAGGGGGCCCTTACGAGCAGTACTTC. Amino acids: CASSQGTGGPYEQYF.

The V gene is TRBV7-9, the J gene TRBJ2-6; D gene unclear. Germline CDR1 SEHNR, CDR2 FQNEAQ (reference sequence). V was trimmed by 5 bases and J by 4 bases, leaving 9 bases between them. The CDR3 extends over 14 amino acids. As DNA, the CDR3 is TGTGCCAGCAGCCGAAGAGCGGGGGCCAACGTCCTGACTTTC. Translated, it gives CASSRRAGANVLTF. Drawing the rest from reference TRBV7-9 and TRBJ2-6, the complete variable domain is DTGVSQNPRHKITKRGQNVTFRCDPISEHNRLYWYRQTLGQGPEFLTYFQNEAQLEKSRLLSDRFSAERPKGSFSTLEIQRTEQGDSAMYLCASSRRAGANVLTFGAGSRLTVL.

This chain uses TRBV7-6 with TRBJ2-1; TRBD2 aligns across 11 bases. In germline, CDR1 is SGHVS, CDR2 FNYEAQ. V gave up 1 base and J gave up 9 bases; unmatched junction bases: 2. The CDR3 is 14 amino acids. The CDR3 here is CASSLDTSGGEQFF. CDR3 DNA: TGTGCCAGCAGCTTAGATACTAGCGGGGGTGAGCAGTTCTTC.

The rearrangement uses TRBV20-1 and TRBJ1-5; possible D gene TRBD1, 6 bases. CDR3 length: 12 residues. Germline V gene data show CDR1 as DFQATT and CDR2 as SNEGSKA (reference sequence). V was trimmed by 2 bases and J by 5 bases, leaving 7 bases between them. Here the CDR3 reads CSARKGDQPQHF. The CDR3 coding sequence is TGCAGTGCTAGAAAGGGGGATCAGCCCCAGCATTTT.

V is TRBV5-1 and J is TRBJ2-3; 7 bases align to TRBD1. J lost 5 bases, V lost 4 bases, and 13 bases had no gene match. The CDR3 is 16 amino acids. Germline V gives CDR1 SGHRS, CDR2 YFSETQ. This chain's CDR3 is CASSPRTGSLLDTQYF. The CDR3 DNA is TGCGCCAGCAGCCCTAGGACAGGTTCCCTCCTAGATACGCAGTATTTT.

V is TRBV20-1 and J is TRBJ1-2, with 7 bases lining up with TRBD1. The J segment lost 2 bases and the V segment lost 0 bases, leaving 6 bases of the junction unmatched. Germline CDR1 reads DFQATT; CDR2 reads SNEGSKA (reference sequence). CDR3 length equals 15 residues. CDR3 sequence: CSARDGGQVNYGYTF. The CDR3 DNA sequence: TGCAGTGCTAGAGATGGAGGACAGGTCAACTATGGCTACACCTTC.

The chain recombines TRBV20-1 with TRBJ2-7; TRBD2 aligns across 9 bases. V lost 3 bases, J lost 2 bases, and 11 bases stayed unmatched. This CDR3 comprises 16 residues. Germline V gene data show CDR1 as DFQATT and CDR2 as SNEGSKA (reference sequence). CDR3: CSASPVNSGGPYEQYF. The DNA of the CDR3 is TGCAGTGCTAGCCCGGTGAATAGCGGGGGCCCCTACGAGCAGTACTTC.

The chain is built from TRBV24-1 and TRBJ2-1; D is perhaps TRBD2 (6 bases). Trimming pared 4 bases from V and 2 bases from J, leaving 17 bases between. The CDR3 is 17 amino acids. Germline CDR1 and CDR2: KGHDR and SFDVKD. This CDR3 reads CATSDRDFAGAYNEQFF. The CDR3 coding sequence is TGTGCCACCAGTGACCGGGACTTCGCCGGAGCCTACAATGAGCAGTTCTTC.

The rearrangement joins TRBV29-1 to TRBJ2-7; D might be TRBD1 (6 bases). Germline values: CDR1 SQVTM, CDR2 ANQGSEA. The length of the CDR3 is 13 residues. The germline V and J ends were trimmed by 4 bases and 7 bases, with 17 bases remaining between them. The CDR3 DNA reads as TGCAGCGTTGCACCGACAGGAACGGGGGAGCAGTACTTC. It yields the protein CSVAPTGTGEQYF.